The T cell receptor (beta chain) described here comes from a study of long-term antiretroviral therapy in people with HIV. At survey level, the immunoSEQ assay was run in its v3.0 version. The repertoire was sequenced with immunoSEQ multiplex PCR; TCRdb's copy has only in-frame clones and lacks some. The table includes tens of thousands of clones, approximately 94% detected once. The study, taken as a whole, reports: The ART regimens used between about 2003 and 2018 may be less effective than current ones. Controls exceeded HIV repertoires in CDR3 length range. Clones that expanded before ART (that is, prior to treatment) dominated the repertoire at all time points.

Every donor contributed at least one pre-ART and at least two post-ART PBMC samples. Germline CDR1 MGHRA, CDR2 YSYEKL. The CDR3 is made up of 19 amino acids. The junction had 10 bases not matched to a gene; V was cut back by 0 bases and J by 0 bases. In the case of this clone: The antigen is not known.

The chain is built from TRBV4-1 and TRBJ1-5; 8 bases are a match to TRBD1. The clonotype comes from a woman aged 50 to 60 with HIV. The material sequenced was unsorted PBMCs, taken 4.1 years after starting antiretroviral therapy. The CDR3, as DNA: TGCGCCAGCAGCCAAGATCGGGGGACAGGTCGCAATAGCAATCAGCCCCAGCATTTT. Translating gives CASSQDRGTGRNSNQPQHF.